These 9 T cell receptor beta chains were all obtained from the same sample, sequenced in a study of early T cells in non-severe SARS-CoV-2 infection. From the 5' RACE reads, TCRdb called clonotypes with MiXCR, one entry per CDR3 protein. The table lists around 93,000 distinct CDR3 sequences, roughly 12% of them singletons. Sequenced material: whole blood, taken at baseline. These receptors were obtained from an adult who was a healthcare worker with PCR-confirmed SARS-CoV-2 infection or an uninfected control (not recorded which).

The V and J genes are TRBV10-3 and TRBJ2-3; possible D gene TRBD2, 5 bases. Germline V CDR1 and CDR2: ENHRY, SYGVKD. V was shortened by 0 bases and J by 0 bases, with 16 bases between the two germline ends. This CDR3 contains 18 residues. CDR3 amino acids: CAISESAAGRRSTDTQYF. DNA of the CDR3: TGTGCCATCAGTGAGTCCGCCGCGGGTAGACGTAGCACAGATACGCAGTATTTT.

Many counts were recorded for this clonotype. The chain combines TRBV6-5 with TRBJ2-5; weak D call: TRBD2 (5 bases). Germline V gene lookup returns CDR1 MNHEY and CDR2 SVGAGI. This CDR3 has 13 amino acids. The V end lost 5 bases, the J end lost 4 bases, and 11 bases lay between the germline ends. For the CDR3, the DNA is TGTGCCAGCAGTCCCGGGATAAGAGAGACCCAGTACTTC. Protein: CASSPGIRETQYF.

The V call is TRBV20-1, the J call TRBJ2-7; 12 bases line up with TRBD1. The germline gives CDR1 DFQATT, CDR2 SNEGSKA (reference sequence). This CDR3 contains 12 residues. CDR3 bases: TGCAGCGCCGGGACAGGGGGCCGGGAGCAGTACTTC. Translated, it gives CSAGTGGREQYF.

The chain employs TRBV29-1 and TRBJ2-3, with D tentatively TRBD1 (5 bases). Trimming left V 7 bases short and J 3 bases short, with 17 bases between. The length of the CDR3 is 14 residues. The V gene's germline CDR1 is SQVTM and CDR2 ANQGSEA. The CDR3 DNA reads TGCAGCGGCTACTTTGTACAGGTGACAGATACGCAGTATTTT. Translation gives CSGYFVQVTDTQYF.

This clonotype came up a few times. CDR3 sequence reads: CASSPLRPFNEKLFF. The CDR3 coding sequence is TGTGCCAGCTCGCCCCTTCGGCCATTTAATGAAAAACTGTTTTTT. J is TRBJ1-4 and V is TRBV28; D gene unclear. This CDR3 spans 15 amino acids. Between the trimmed V and J ends, which lost 8 bases and 4 bases, there was a span of 17 bases. Germline lookup yields CDR1 MDHEN and CDR2 SYDVKM.

This clonotype was detected many times. The chain combines TRBV3-1 with TRBJ1-6; 10 bases are a match to TRBD1. CDR3 size: 18 residues. CDR1 and CDR2 from the germline V gene are LGHDT and YNNKEL (reference sequence). After removal of 3 bases from V and 8 bases from J, the junction contained 13 bases not matched to a gene. The CDR3 region has the DNA TGTGCCAGCAGCCAGGGGACAGGGGCCCTCGTCGGCGATTCACCCCTCCACTTT. It yields the protein CASSQGTGALVGDSPLHF.

This clonotype was detected ten times or more. This chain links TRBV15 with TRBJ2-3; D tentatively reads TRBD1 or TRBD2 (6 bases each). The V end lost 1 base, the J end lost 3 bases, and 17 bases lay between the germline ends. The CDR3 is made up of 17 amino acids. Germline V gene data show CDR1 as LNHNV and CDR2 as YYDKDF (reference sequence). The CDR3 sequence: CATSRARGRSGTDTQYF. CDR3 bases: TGTGCCACCAGCAGAGCTCGGGGGCGGAGTGGTACAGATACGCAGTATTTT. Filled out from reference TRBV15 and TRBJ2-3, the complete variable domain reads DAMVIQNPRYQVTQFGKPVTLSCSQTLNHNVMYWYQQKSSQAPKLLFHYYDKDFNNEADTPDNFQSRRPNTSFCFLDIRSPGLGDTAMYLCATSRARGRSGTDTQYFGPGTRLTVL.

The chain carries TRBV11-2 and TRBJ2-3; D remains unclear. Germline loops: CDR1 SGHAT, CDR2 FQNNGV. The length of the CDR3 is 11 residues. V shed 8 bases and J shed 1 base, with 4 bases lying between them. The CDR3 reads CASLGTDTQYF. CDR3 DNA sequence: TGTGCCAGCTTAGGCACAGATACGCAGTATTTT.

This clonotype was recorded at least ten times. The chain joins TRBV30 to TRBJ1-4, with a weak D call TRBD1 (6 bases). The CDR3 contains 13 residues. From germline, CDR1 is GTSNPN and CDR2 SVGIG (reference sequence). V shed 2 bases and J shed 4 bases, with 8 bases lying between them. The CDR3: CAWSQGINEKLFF. The CDR3 DNA sequence: TGTGCCTGGAGTCAGGGGATTAATGAAAAACTGTTTTTT.